What follows describes a single T cell receptor (beta chain). The data were produced by immunoSEQ multiplex PCR, yet TCRdb's version contains in-frame clones alone and is incomplete. The sample shows under 40,000 clones, just over 90% of them seen only once. This sample was included in a study of T cell changes during pregnancy in multiple sclerosis. Germline CDR1 SEHNR, CDR2 FQNEAQ (reference sequence). V was clipped by 1 base and J by 3 bases, with 13 bases between them. The CDR3 length is 15 residues. The rearrangement uses TRBV7-9 and TRBJ2-7; possibly TRBD2 for D (6 bases). The material was CD8+ T cells from peripheral blood mononuclear cells, obtained before pregnancy. The TCR originated in a female donor with multiple sclerosis, enrolled in a pregnancy study. CDR3 sequence: CASSLVTGTVYEQYF. DNA for the CDR3: TGTGCCAGCAGCTTAGTAACCGGGACTGTCTACGAGCAGTACTTC. The full variable domain, in which reference TRBV7-9 and TRBJ2-7 provide the parts outside the CDR3, is DTGVSQNPRHKITKRGQNVTFRCDPISEHNRLYWYRQTLGQGPEFLTYFQNEAQLEKSRLLSDRFSAERPKGSFSTLEIQRTEQGDSAMYLCASSLVTGTVYEQYFGPGTRLTVT.